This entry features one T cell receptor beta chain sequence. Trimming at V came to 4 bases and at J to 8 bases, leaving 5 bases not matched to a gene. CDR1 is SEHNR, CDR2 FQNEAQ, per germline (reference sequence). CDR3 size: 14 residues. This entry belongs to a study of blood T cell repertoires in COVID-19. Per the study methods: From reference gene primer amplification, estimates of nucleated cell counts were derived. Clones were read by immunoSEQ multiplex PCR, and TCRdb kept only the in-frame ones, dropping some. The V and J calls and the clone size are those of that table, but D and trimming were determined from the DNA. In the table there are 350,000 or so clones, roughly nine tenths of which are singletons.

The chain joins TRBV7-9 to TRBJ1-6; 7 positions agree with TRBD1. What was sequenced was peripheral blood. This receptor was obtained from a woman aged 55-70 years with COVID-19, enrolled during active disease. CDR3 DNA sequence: TGTGCCAGCAGCTCGACAGGGACCGATTCACCCCTCCACTTT. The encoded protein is CASSSTGTDSPLHF.